This T cell receptor beta chain was retrieved from a study of blood T cell repertoires in COVID-19. Study-level information: Samples came from the United States, Italy and Spain, spanning acute and convalescent COVID-19. T cells, B-cell-depleted T cells, or PBMCs provided the cDNA or gDNA that served as material.

Per the authors' pipeline: For nucleated cells, counts were estimated from reference gene primer amplification. TCRdb's copy holds only in-frame clones and misses some; the assay was immunoSEQ multiplex PCR. V and J calls and clone size are copied from that table; D and trimming were computed from the DNA. The sample lists about 60,000 clones, about four fifths occurring once. Germline CDR1 MDHEN, CDR2 SYDVKM. This CDR3 is built from 14 residues. V was pared by 5 bases and J by 5 bases, with 15 bases between. The specimen sequenced was peripheral blood. This sequence joins TRBV28 and TRBJ1-1; D gene ambiguous. This receptor was taken from a human donor in a cohort sampled during active COVID-19. CDR3 protein: CASSPFAGRTEAFF. CDR3 nucleotides: TGTGCCAGCAGTCCCTTTGCCGGGAGGACTGAAGCTTTCTTT.